This entry lists 5 T cell receptor beta chains sequenced from one sample in a study of identical twins. TCRdb independently ran MiXCR on the 5' RACE reads; one entry per CDR3 protein. The sample lists roughly 190,000 distinct CDR3 sequences, 15% seen once, with roughly two fifths in the top ten. Another study also made use of these data, one on T cells expressing NK-cell markers.

Input material: CD8+ T cells sorted from blood. The receptors were sampled from a woman between 18 and 29 years old in good health.

This clonotype was seen at least ten times. The chain has TRBV12-3 or TRBV12-4 and TRBJ2-7; the D call may be TRBD1 or TRBD2 (5 bases each). The CDR3 extends over 14 amino acids. V gave up 4 bases and J gave up 3 bases, with 13 bases separating them. CDR3 amino acids: CASSSRDGIYEQYF. DNA for the CDR3: TGTGCCAGCAGTTCCCGGGACGGAATCTACGAGCAGTACTTC.

The chain joins TRBV14 to TRBJ2-1; 10 bases align to TRBD2. Germline V CDR1 and CDR2: SGHDN, FVKESK. This CDR3 has 17 residues. J was trimmed by 4 bases and V by 0 bases; bases with no gene match: 6. The CDR3 region has the DNA TGTGCCAGCAGCCAAGAAAAGTTTAGCGGGAGGTACAATGAGCAGTTCTTC. This gives the protein CASSQEKFSGRYNEQFF.

This clonotype turned up a few times. The chain links TRBV6-1 to TRBJ2-2, with TRBD2 identical over 7 bases. The germline CDR1 and CDR2 sequences are MNHNS and SASEGT. CDR3 length: 15 residues. Losses at the gene ends were 9 bases for V and 3 bases for J; bases not matched to a gene: 10. CDR3 loop: CASEGAGDHTGELFF. CDR3 DNA sequence: TGTGCCAGTGAAGGCGCGGGGGACCACACCGGGGAGCTGTTTTTT.

The chain has TRBV12-3 or TRBV12-4 and TRBJ1-2; weak D call: TRBD1 (5 bases). The CDR3 runs to 16 residues. Trimming removed 2 bases from V and 1 base from J, with 14 bases in between. CDR3: CASSLLQVGGNYGYTF. For the CDR3, the DNA is TGTGCCAGCAGTTTATTGCAGGTTGGGGGTAACTATGGCTACACCTTC.

This chain joins TRBV5-1 and TRBJ2-3; either TRBD1 or TRBD2 may fit D (5 bases each). Deletions cut 4 bases from V and 2 bases from J, with 11 bases between. Germline V gene sequence: CDR1 SGHRS, CDR2 YFSETQ. The CDR3 totals 14 residues. For the CDR3, the DNA is TGCGCCAGCAGCAACGGGACGCTCACAGATACGCAGTATTTT. Translating it yields CASSNGTLTDTQYF.